This T cell receptor (beta chain) was profiled in a study of chemoradiotherapy in HPV16-positive cancers (dated 2022 in TCRdb). In the study overall: Using functional T-cell assays on cells from a couple of HPV16-positive patients, the researchers defined candidate HPV-specific T-cell clones and common TCR motifs. The study asked whether T-cell immunity against the HPV oncoproteins E6 and E7 changes during chemoradiotherapy and whether it affects survival. Next, the candidate HPV-specific TCRs and motifs were followed in TCR repertoires from around 91 patients with HPV-related cancers. Points the paper makes about the study in general: Expansion of candidate HPV-specific clones and E7-related TCR motifs was observed in the tumor microenvironment during treatment, whereas no such expansion was observed for non-HPV-specific T cells. Improved recurrence-free survival in HPV16-positive patients was associated with expansion of HPV-responsive T cells during chemoradiotherapy. The survival association was reported for HPV16-positive patients, and the functional definition of HPV-specific T cells was derived from only a couple of HPV16-positive patients.

Repertoires were sampled multiple times during chemoradiotherapy, which allowed clonal expansion in the tumor microenvironment to be followed. In the case of this clone: No cognate antigen has been identified for it. Base-call qualities are not available, and no considerably larger clone is one nucleotide away.

Libraries were built with the immunoSEQ multiplex PCR assay. The table was pulled from immuneACCESS by TCRdb, which kept in-frame rearrangements only. Such tables lose some clones; where checked, under half of the loss comes from unresolved V genes, and the rest has no known cause. Recorded for this sample are 11,000 or so clones; around 76% of them occurred a single time. Around 2% of the sample lies in the top ten. The CDR3 measures 17 amino acids from cysteine to phenylalanine. This entry keeps only the CDR3 DNA: 51 bases, framed from base 1. Trimming costs V 4 bases and J 3 bases, and their ends lie 22 bases apart.

The clonotype originates from a human donor with HPV-associated anogenital cancer. The biological material was taken from a patient who underwent chemoradiotherapy. This chain is built from TRBV5-7 and TRBJ1-2, with the D gene uncertain. TRBV5-7 is placed among ORFs of uncertain function. This receptor carries the CDR3 CASSLGESGGDDYGYTF. The DNA reads as follows: TGTGCCAGCAGCCTAGGAGAGTCCGGAGGTGACGACTATGGCTACACCTTC.